This TCR beta chain was recovered during a study of shared clonotypes between healthy human individuals. Study observations and caveats: Exclusively blood specimens were collected; tissue repertoires likely differ.

The CDR3 totals 10 residues. The germline V gene encodes CDR1 MGHDK and CDR2 SYGVNS. Trimming pared 8 bases from V and 3 bases from J, leaving 4 bases between. This clone was picked up one time. Its matching antigen is unknown. CD45RO-negative, CCR7-positively selected cells formed the naive CD8 fraction, excluding terminally differentiated effector memory CD45RA+ cells. Donation came from healthy HIV-negative adults that had no recent acute infections or vaccinations. Every one of the donors was a Caucasian adult that lived in Nashville, Tennessee. Only in-frame clones appear in the TCRdb table, and some are missing; sequencing was by immunoSEQ multiplex PCR. The sample includes 1.5 million to 2.5 million clones, about 95% of them seen just once.

Input material: naive CD8+ T cells sorted from blood. The sequence was obtained from a man younger than 30 in good health. The V and J genes are TRBV25-1 and TRBJ2-5; D is ambiguous. The CDR3, as DNA: TGTGCCAGCGAGGAAGAGACCCAGTACTTC. Protein sequence: CASEEETQYF.